These 19 T cell receptor beta chains originate from one sample sequenced in a study of blood T cell repertoires in COVID-19. Repertoires were generated with immunoSEQ multiplex PCR, while TCRdb's copy carries only in-frame clones and drops some. The profile covers tens of thousands of clones, with 82% appearing a single time and about 22% taken by the ten largest. Sequenced sample: peripheral blood. These receptors all come from a woman aged 55-69 years with acute or convalescent COVID-19.

V gene TRBV5-1 combines with J gene TRBJ2-1; 10 bases are a match to TRBD1. Germline V gene sequence: CDR1 SGHRS, CDR2 YFSETQ. This CDR3 has 14 amino acids. J gave up 6 bases and V 0 bases, and 0 bases lay outside the gene matches. The CDR3 here is CASSLGQGANEQFF. CDR3 DNA: TGCGCCAGCAGCTTGGGACAGGGGGCCAATGAGCAGTTCTTC.

The genes are TRBV5-1 and TRBJ2-1; 7 bases fit TRBD1. CDR1 is SGHRS and CDR2 is YFSETQ in the germline V gene. This CDR3 region has 17 residues. Trimming removed 5 bases from V and 4 bases from J; junction bases left unmatched: 15. CDR3 DNA sequence: TGCGCCAGCAGTCCCGCGAAGTCGGGACAGACATACAATGAGCAGTTCTTC. It codes for CASSPAKSGQTYNEQFF.

This clone was detected once. This chain connects TRBV19 to TRBJ1-6; the match to TRBD1 covers 7 bases. Trimming cost V 5 bases and J 7 bases; bases outside gene matches: 2. This CDR3 is built from 13 residues. Germline lookup yields CDR1 LNHDA and CDR2 SQIVND (reference sequence). This CDR3 is CASSAGQNSPLHF. Here the CDR3 DNA reads TGTGCCAGTAGTGCGGGACAGAATTCACCCCTCCACTTT.

V and J are TRBV10-3 and TRBJ1-2, with a weak D call TRBD1 (5 bases). This CDR3 spans 15 amino acids. CDR1 and CDR2 (germline): ENHRY, SYGVKD. Trimming stripped 3 bases from V and 4 bases from J, with 15 bases between. The CDR3, as DNA: TGTGCCATCAGTGAAGCAGGGACTCTTAGCTATGGCTACACCTTC. The encoded protein is CAISEAGTLSYGYTF.

V gene TRBV29-1 combines with J gene TRBJ2-6; the D gene is possibly TRBD1 (6 bases). Germline loops: CDR1 SQVTM, CDR2 ANQGSEA. Between the trimmed V and J ends, which lost 6 bases and 3 bases, there was a span of 9 bases. The CDR3 consists of 13 residues. In DNA form, the CDR3 reads TGCAGCGTGGGGGCGCTTGGGGCCAACGTCCTGACTTTC. It is translated as CSVGALGANVLTF.

This chain uses TRBV10-1 with TRBJ1-1; TRBD1 aligns across 9 bases. The V segment lost 6 bases and the J segment 5 bases; nucleotides outside the gene matches: 4. The CDR3 consists of 13 residues. Germline V gene lookup returns CDR1 WNHNN and CDR2 SYGVQD (reference sequence). This CDR3 is CASRKDRGTEAFF. The CDR3, as DNA: TGCGCCAGCAGGAAAGACAGGGGGACTGAAGCTTTCTTT.

The chain uses TRBV6-5 and TRBJ1-6; D call uncertain. The V end was cut by 3 bases, the J end by 7 bases, with 7 bases between. CDR1 MNHEY and CDR2 SVGAGI come from the germline V gene. This CDR3 comprises 13 residues. CDR3 loop: CASSYSRNSPLHF. The DNA of the CDR3 is TGTGCCAGCAGTTATTCGCGGAATTCACCCCTCCACTTT.

CDR3 in DNA: TGCAGCGTTGGTTTCTCAGGGGGCGGAAACACCATATATTTT. Protein: CSVGFSGGGNTIYF. The V gene is TRBV29-1, the J gene TRBJ1-3; 8 nucleotides line up with TRBD1. CDR3 length: 14 residues. Germline V gene lookup returns CDR1 SQVTM and CDR2 ANQGSEA. Trimming cost V 4 bases and J 4 bases; bases outside gene matches: 6.

This clone was found a few times. This chain connects TRBV6-5 to TRBJ1-4; D is possibly TRBD1 (6 bases). Germline V gene lookup returns CDR1 MNHEY and CDR2 SVGAGI. There are 15 residues in the CDR3. Trimming removed 7 bases at V and 1 base at J, with 13 bases between. CDR3 region: CASTQGDITNEKLFF. DNA of the CDR3: TGTGCCAGCACTCAAGGGGACATAACTAATGAAAAACTGTTTTTT.

This clone has a handful of counts. The chain carries TRBV18 and TRBJ1-2; D is possibly TRBD1 (5 bases). V dropped 5 bases and J dropped 8 bases, with 15 bases sitting between them. The CDR3 is 13 amino acids. Per germline, CDR1 KGHSH and CDR2 LQKENI. CDR3 sequence (DNA): TGTGCCAGCTCAAAGGGGTTAGAGAGCGGCTACACCTTC. Amino acids: CASSKGLESGYTF. Full variable domain (outside the CDR3, taken from reference TRBV18 and TRBJ1-2): NAGVMQNPRHLVRRRGQEARLRCSPMKGHSHVYWYRQLPEEGLKFMVYLQKENIIDESGMPKERFSAEFPKEGPSILRIQQVVRGDSAAYFCASSKGLESGYTFGSGTRLTVV.

The chain uses TRBV14 and TRBJ1-3; D is unclear. V lost 4 bases, J lost 4 bases, and 11 bases lay in between. This CDR3 is 14 amino acids long. CDR1 is SGHDN and CDR2 is FVKESK in the germline V gene. As DNA, the CDR3 is TGTGCCAGCAGCCCGACATCACCCGGAAACACCATATATTTT. As protein: CASSPTSPGNTIYF.

The chain employs TRBV14 and TRBJ1-4, with no clear D. Germline V gene data show CDR1 as SGHDN and CDR2 as FVKESK. The germline V and J ends were trimmed by 6 bases and 0 bases, with 5 bases remaining between them. The CDR3 covers 13 residues. The CDR3 nucleotides read TGTGCCAGCAGGTCCTCAACTAATGAAAAACTGTTTTTT. This gives the protein CASRSSTNEKLFF.

The chain couples TRBV11-2 to TRBJ2-1, with 8 bases fitting TRBD2. The CDR3 length is 13 residues. Germline V lookup: CDR1 SGHAT, CDR2 FQNNGV. J was trimmed by 9 bases and V by 0 bases; bases with no gene match: 1. CDR3 sequence (DNA): TGTGCCAGCAGCTTAGATCGGGAGGGTGAGCAGTTCTTC. It specifies CASSLDREGEQFF. The full variable domain, rest sourced from reference TRBV11-2 and TRBJ2-1, is EAGVAQSPRYKIIEKRQSVAFWCNPISGHATLYWYQQILGQGPKLLIQFQNNGVVDDSQLPKDRFSAERLKGVDSTLKIQPAKLEDSAVYLCASSLDREGEQFFGPGTRLTVL.

This clone was seen a single time. This chain connects TRBV20-1 to TRBJ2-7, with 7 bases identical to TRBD2. CDR3 size: 12 residues. V trimming: 3 bases; J trimming: 6 bases; junction bases outside the gene matches: 5. CDR1 DFQATT and CDR2 SNEGSKA come from the germline V gene (reference sequence). CDR3 nucleotide sequence: TGCAGTGCTAGTGAGGGAGGGTTCGAGCAGTACTTC. Encoded protein: CSASEGGFEQYF.

The rearrangement uses TRBV20-1 and TRBJ2-3; the D gene is possibly TRBD1 (5 bases). The CDR3 covers 11 residues. CDR1 is DFQATT, CDR2 SNEGSKA, per germline (reference sequence). Trimming stripped 6 bases from V and 6 bases from J, with 10 bases between. The CDR3 bases are TGCAGTGCAAGGTCAGGGGATACGCAGTATTTT. It is translated as CSARSGDTQYF.

The rearrangement joins TRBV4-1 to TRBJ2-3; D gene unclear. Trimming took off 4 bases at V and 4 bases at J, with 9 bases between the two ends. Germline-derived CDR1 and CDR2 are MGHRA and YSYEKL. The CDR3 has 13 residues. DNA for the CDR3: TGCGCCAGCAGCCCCCTTGGCCCAGATACGCAGTATTTT. The encoded protein is CASSPLGPDTQYF.

This clone was picked up a small number of times. This chain connects TRBV24-1 to TRBJ2-2, with 8 bases fitting TRBD2. CDR3 length: 16 amino acids. CDR1 and CDR2 from the germline V gene are KGHDR and SFDVKD. The J segment lost 5 bases and the V segment lost 3 bases, leaving 7 bases of the junction unmatched. CDR3 region: CATSDTSGSLTGELFF. Written as DNA, the CDR3 is TGTGCCACCAGTGATACGAGCGGGAGCCTTACCGGGGAGCTGTTTTTT.

The genes are TRBV27 and TRBJ1-5; 9 bases align to TRBD1. With V trimmed by 5 bases and J by 1 base, 9 bases remained unmatched. Germline assignment: CDR1 MNHEY and CDR2 SMNVEV (reference sequence). The CDR3 loop spans 17 amino acids. This CDR3 reads CASSPKGQGSSNQPQHF. The CDR3 DNA reads TGTGCCAGCAGTCCTAAGGGACAGGGATCCAGCAATCAGCCCCAGCATTTT.

This clone occurred a few times. The CDR3 DNA reads TGTGCCAGTAGTCTCTACAGGGGTAGGGGTGAAAAACTGTTTTTT. Translating it yields CASSLYRGRGEKLFF. This sequence joins TRBV19 and TRBJ1-4; 7 bases line up with TRBD1. CDR1 and CDR2 from the germline V gene are LNHDA and SQIVND (reference sequence). The trim removed 5 bases at V and 7 bases at J, leaving 10 bases unmatched. The CDR3 contains 15 residues.